This TCR beta chain was recovered during a study of T cell responses to AZD1222 COVID-19 vaccine. Study summary: It was second doses at about 4 or about 12 weeks that were pooled. Study-level results: Scientists sampled the repertoires only once the peak T cell response had passed. Females outnumbered males among donors, who were mostly white British; clonal diversity was possibly underestimated.

Germline V gives CDR1 SGDLS, CDR2 YYNGEE. Trimming cost V 7 bases and J 4 bases; bases outside gene matches: 9. This CDR3 has 14 residues. Of note for this clone: The antigen is not known.

Measured with immunoSEQ multiplex PCR; TCRdb has only the in-frame clones, and not every one. Here the sample spans around 100,000 clones, about 90% being singletons. The rearrangement links TRBV9 to TRBJ2-5; 8 bases fit TRBD2. The sequencing here drew on peripheral blood, taken on day 0 of AZD1222 vaccination. This sequence was found in an adult in good health. CDR3 sequence reads: CASGNGGAGETQYF. Here the CDR3 DNA reads TGTGCCAGCGGAAACGGGGGGGCAGGAGAGACCCAGTACTTC.